The clone carrying this T cell receptor beta chain appeared a few times. Its antigen is unknown. These data originate in a study of cytomegalovirus exposure and HLA in healthy donors. Study results and limitations: TRBV6-2, TRBV6-3 and other indistinguishable V segments were excluded. In an earlier analysis, productive rearrangement rates for most beta V segments clustered near 90% or 30%. Based on reports, TCR beta sequences accurately predicted HLA-A and HLA-B alleles for most subjects. The sole available immune exposure information was CMV serostatus.

With 0 bases removed from V and 15 bases from J, the gap between germline ends came to 22 bases. The CDR3 runs 15 residues. Looked up from germline, CDR1 is SGHRS and CDR2 is YFSETQ. 60 Vbeta and 13 Jbeta primers were used in PCR. Sequencing was performed with immunoSEQ multiplex PCR; in TCRdb, only in-frame clones are kept and a portion is missing. The sample lists about 130,000 clones; over 9.5% were seen once. The TCR comes from a woman aged 18-30 years in good health and CMV-seropositive. The specimen sequenced was PBMCs. This rearrangement joins TRBV5-1 to TRBJ2-1; D not certain. In DNA form, the CDR3 reads TGCGCCAGCAGCTTGGCCGTTTTGGGTAATACCCCGGGGTTCTTC. Protein product: CASSLAVLGNTPGFF.